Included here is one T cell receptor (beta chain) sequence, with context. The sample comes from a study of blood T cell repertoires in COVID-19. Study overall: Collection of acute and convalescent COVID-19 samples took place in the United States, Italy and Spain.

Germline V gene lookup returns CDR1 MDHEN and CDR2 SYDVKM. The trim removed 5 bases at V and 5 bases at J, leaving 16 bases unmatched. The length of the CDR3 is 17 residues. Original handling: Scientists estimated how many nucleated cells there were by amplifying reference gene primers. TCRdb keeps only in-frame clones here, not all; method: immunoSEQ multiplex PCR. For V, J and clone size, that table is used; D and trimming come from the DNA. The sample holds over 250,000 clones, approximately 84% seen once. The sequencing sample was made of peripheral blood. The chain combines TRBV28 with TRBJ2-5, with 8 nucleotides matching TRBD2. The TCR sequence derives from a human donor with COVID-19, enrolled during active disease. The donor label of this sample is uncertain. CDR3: CASSPPRGAGGGETQYF. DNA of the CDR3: TGTGCCAGCAGTCCCCCGAGGGGTGCGGGAGGTGGGGAGACCCAGTACTTC. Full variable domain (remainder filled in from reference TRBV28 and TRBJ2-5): DVKVTQSSRYLVKRTGEKVFLECVQDMDHENMFWYRQDPGLGLRLIYFSYDVKMKEKGDIPEGYSVSREKKERFSLILESASTNQTSMYLCASSPPRGAGGGETQYFGPGTRLLVL.